These 3 T cell receptor beta chains came from one sample sequenced in a study of T cell changes during pregnancy in multiple sclerosis. Sequencing used immunoSEQ multiplex PCR; TCRdb keeps in-frame clones, though not all of them. The sample holds roughly 90,000 clones, less than 95% seen once. The starting material was peripheral blood, obtained in the first trimester of pregnancy. The receptors stem from a female donor in good health, enrolled as a control in a pregnancy study.

The chain carries TRBV28 and TRBJ2-3; 8 positions agree with TRBD1. The V gene end was trimmed by 3 bases and the J gene end by 1 base; junction bases not matched to a gene: 3. This CDR3 is 15 amino acids long. The germline gives CDR1 MDHEN, CDR2 SYDVKM. The CDR3 region is CASSFPGQGTDTQYF. CDR3 bases: TGTGCCAGCAGTTTCCCGGGACAGGGCACAGATACGCAGTATTTT.

In DNA form, the CDR3 reads TGTGCCAGCAGCGTAGAGTCAGGAACCTATGGCTACACCTTC. Protein product: CASSVESGTYGYTF. The rearrangement joins TRBV9 to TRBJ1-2; D remains ambiguous. The ends were cut back, 0 bases at V and 4 bases at J, with 10 bases in the middle. In germline, CDR1 is SGDLS, CDR2 YYNGEE. The CDR3 consists of 14 residues.

This sequence joins TRBV6-1 and TRBJ2-1, with 7 nucleotides matching TRBD2. This CDR3 region has 15 residues. Germline V lookup: CDR1 MNHNS, CDR2 SASEGT. V shed 5 bases, J shed 0 bases, and the junction held 4 bases outside the gene matches. As DNA, the CDR3 is TGTGCCAGCAGTTTGCGGGGGAGCTCCTACAATGAGCAGTTCTTC. This sequence encodes CASSLRGSSYNEQFF.